Listed here are 15 T cell receptor beta chains from one sample, sequenced in a study of response to subunit inactivated influenza vaccine. Each CDR3 protein gets one entry after TCRdb re-called the RT-PCR reads with MiXCR. This table holds approximately 250,000 distinct CDR3 sequences, 10% to 15% found once. Sequences were derived from non-naive T cells sorted from PBMCs, sampled 14 to 15 days before vaccination. The receptors were sampled from a man aged 50 or older who received an inactivated influenza vaccine.

The chain joins TRBV5-4 to TRBJ1-1; D possibly corresponds to TRBD1 (6 bases). Between the trimmed V and J ends, which lost 4 bases and 2 bases, there was a span of 15 bases. CDR1 SGHNT and CDR2 YYREEE come from the germline V gene (reference sequence). The CDR3 runs 15 residues. The CDR3 sequence: CASSISGTSNTEAFF. In DNA form, the CDR3 reads TGTGCCAGCAGCATCTCCGGGACAAGTAACACTGAAGCTTTCTTT.

The sample holds a few counts of this clonotype. The chain recombines TRBV5-1 with TRBJ1-5; 7 bases match TRBD1. V lost 7 bases and J lost 2; bases outside the gene matches: 3. The CDR3 is 13 amino acids. Germline assignment: CDR1 SGHRS and CDR2 YFSETQ. Here the CDR3 DNA reads TGCGCCAGCGCACAGGGGCGCAATCAGCCCCAGCATTTT. It yields the protein CASAQGRNQPQHF.

This clonotype came up a few times. The V gene is TRBV10-3, the J gene TRBJ2-5; D could derive from TRBD1 or TRBD2 (5 bases each). There are 11 residues in the CDR3. CDR1 ENHRY and CDR2 SYGVKD come from the germline V gene. Trimming took off 8 bases at V and 5 bases at J, with 9 bases between the two ends. The CDR3 reads CAIRGGETQYF. CDR3 DNA: TGTGCCATCCGGGGCGGGGAGACCCAGTACTTC.

This clonotype was counted ten times or more. The CDR3 protein is CSARRPGLAVTYEQYF. The CDR3, as DNA: TGCAGTGCTAGACGACCGGGACTAGCGGTGACCTACGAGCAGTACTTC. The chain recombines TRBV20-1 with TRBJ2-7; 11 bases agree with TRBD2. This CDR3 contains 16 residues. Germline V gene lookup returns CDR1 DFQATT and CDR2 SNEGSKA (reference sequence). The J segment lost 2 bases and the V segment lost 2 bases, leaving 8 bases of the junction unmatched.

V is TRBV7-3 and J is TRBJ2-3; the D is unclear. CDR1 and CDR2 from the germline V gene are SGHTA and FQGTGA. This CDR3 region has 15 residues. Deletions cut 1 base from V and 2 bases from J, with 10 bases between. The CDR3 bases are TGTGCCAGCAGCTTAAAAAACTACCCCACAGATACGCAGTATTTT. Encoded protein: CASSLKNYPTDTQYF.

This clonotype appeared a few times. Here the CDR3 reads CATSREQGFFRNYEKLFF. The CDR3, as DNA: TGTGCCACCAGCAGAGAGCAAGGTTTCTTCCGCAACTATGAAAAACTGTTTTTT. The chain carries TRBV15 and TRBJ1-4, with D hard to call. The V end was cut by 0 bases, the J end by 6 bases, with 20 bases between. Germline V lookup: CDR1 LNHNV, CDR2 YYDKDF (reference sequence). This CDR3 region has 18 residues.

This chain joins TRBV6-2 or TRBV6-3 and TRBJ1-1; possibly TRBD1 for D (6 bases). CDR1 is MNHEY and CDR2 is SVGEGT in the germline V gene. The CDR3 covers 13 residues. The V end was cut by 8 bases, the J end by 4 bases, with 14 bases between. The CDR3 coding sequence is TGTGCCAGCGAAAACAGGGAACGCACTGAAGCTTTCTTT. Its protein is CASENRERTEAFF.

The genes are TRBV20-1 and TRBJ2-5, with 8 bases identical to TRBD2. This CDR3 has 15 residues. Germline CDR1 is DFQATT and CDR2 is SNEGSKA (reference sequence). V lost 3 bases and J lost 8; bases outside the gene matches: 14. The CDR3 here is CSARANGRAYDTQYF. CDR3 DNA sequence: TGCAGTGCTAGGGCGAACGGGAGGGCCTACGATACCCAGTACTTC.

About this clonotype: In this CDR3 the conserved last residue, phenylalanine or tryptophan, is missing, so a read error is likely. This chain links TRBV5-5 with TRBJ1-1, with 8 bases fitting TRBD1. Germline V gives CDR1 SGHKS, CDR2 YYEKEE (reference sequence). J lost 3 bases, V lost 3 bases, and 7 bases had no gene match. The CDR3 spans 15 residues. The CDR3 nucleotides are TGTGCCAGCAGCTCGGAAGGGACAGGTGACACTGAAGCTTTCCTT. Amino acids: CASSSEGTGDTEAFL.

This chain links TRBV5-1 with TRBJ2-2; 10 positions agree with TRBD2. This CDR3 spans 16 amino acids. The V and J ends lost 0 bases and 2 bases, in that order; junction bases with no gene match: 1. Germline assignment: CDR1 SGHRS and CDR2 YFSETQ. CDR3 amino acids: CASSLELAGNTGELFF. For the CDR3, the DNA is TGCGCCAGCAGCTTGGAACTAGCGGGAAACACCGGGGAGCTGTTTTTT.

This clonotype has a handful of counts. The V call is TRBV4-3, the J call TRBJ1-6, with D maybe TRBD1 (6 bases). This CDR3 spans 16 amino acids. V lost 4 bases and J lost 10, with 20 bases in between. The V gene's germline CDR1 is LGHNA and CDR2 YSLEER. The CDR3 DNA follows: TGCGCCAGCAGCCCGACAGTGGTCCAGGGGCGGTCACCCCTCCACTTT. It specifies CASSPTVVQGRSPLHF.

CDR3 DNA sequence: TGTGCCAGCAGCCCATTCACAGGGGCGGACACTGAAGCTTTCTTT. Translation gives CASSPFTGADTEAFF. This chain links TRBV12-3 or TRBV12-4 with TRBJ1-1; 7 bases match TRBD1. The CDR3 consists of 15 residues. V lost 6 bases and J lost 3; bases outside the gene matches: 10.

Turning to this clonotype: Relative to the germline gene, one junction end is altered; a read error may explain this. This sequence joins TRBV20-1 and TRBJ2-5; D call uncertain. Germline V gene lookup returns CDR1 DFQATT and CDR2 SNEGSKA (reference sequence). The CDR3 has 14 residues. CDR3 region: CSARAAPLQGTQYF. CDR3 DNA: TGCAGTGCTAGAGCGGCCCCACTCCAAGGGACCCAGTACTTC.

This clonotype has only a few counts. V and J are TRBV20-1 and TRBJ1-2; possible D gene TRBD1, 6 bases. CDR1 DFQATT and CDR2 SNEGSKA come from the germline V gene (reference sequence). The ends were cut back, 4 bases at V and 2 bases at J, with 17 bases in the middle. This CDR3 has 15 residues. CDR3 in amino acids: CSAIMPGEKNYGYTF. Written as DNA, the CDR3 is TGCAGTGCTATAATGCCAGGGGAAAAAAACTATGGCTACACCTTC.

The chain recombines TRBV2 with TRBJ2-3; 9 bases agree with TRBD2. The CDR3 sequence is 19 residues long. CDR1 is SNHLY and CDR2 is FYNNEI in the germline V gene. V lost 7 bases and J lost 0; bases outside the gene matches: 17. In DNA, the CDR3 is TGTGCCAGCACCCGTATGGGGCGGGGGGGCTTAAGGAGCACAGATACGCAGTATTTT. It yields the protein CASTRMGRGGLRSTDTQYF. The full variable domain, in which reference TRBV2 and TRBJ2-3 provide the parts outside the CDR3, is EPEVTQTPSHQVTQMGQEVILRCVPISNHLYFYWYRQILGQKVEFLVSFYNNEISEKSEIFDDQFSVERPDGSNFTLKIRSTKLEDSAMYFCASTRMGRGGLRSTDTQYFGPGTRLTVL.